This T cell receptor beta chain was sequenced for a study of T cell repertoires in aging, cancer and after chemotherapy. As for the study in general: Donor ages fell into six groups from 30 or younger up to 70 or older. Pre- and post-chemotherapy samples were paired from chronic lymphocytic leukemia patients treated with fludarabine- or bendamustine-based regimens.

Study results and caveats: Median generation probability rose over the chemotherapy interval in each cancer cohort, suggesting rebound thymic output. Hematological cancer patients had lymphoid organ infiltration that may impair thymic emigration or T cell expansion.

Multiplex touch-down PCR with TRB-A/B primers amplified rearranged V-D-J TRB sequences. TCRdb re-called the multiplex PCR reads with MiXCR, one entry per CDR3 protein. The repertoire holds more than 6,500 distinct CDR3 sequences, with approximately 24% as singletons. Peripheral blood genomic DNA, not sorted cells or RNA, was the template. Between the trimmed V and J ends, which lost 6 bases and 2 bases, there was a span of 14 bases. The CDR3 length is 14 residues. Germline CDR1 reads SGHKS; CDR2 reads YYEKEE (reference sequence). A remark on this clonotype: Its matching antigen is unknown.

Specimen: blood. The clonotype was recovered from a human donor with a blood cancer. V gene TRBV5-5 combines with J gene TRBJ1-2; TRBD1 might be the D (5 bases). The CDR3 nucleotides are TGTGCCAGCACTCTAGCGGGGGGAAACTATGGCTACACCTTC. This encodes CASTLAGGNYGYTF.